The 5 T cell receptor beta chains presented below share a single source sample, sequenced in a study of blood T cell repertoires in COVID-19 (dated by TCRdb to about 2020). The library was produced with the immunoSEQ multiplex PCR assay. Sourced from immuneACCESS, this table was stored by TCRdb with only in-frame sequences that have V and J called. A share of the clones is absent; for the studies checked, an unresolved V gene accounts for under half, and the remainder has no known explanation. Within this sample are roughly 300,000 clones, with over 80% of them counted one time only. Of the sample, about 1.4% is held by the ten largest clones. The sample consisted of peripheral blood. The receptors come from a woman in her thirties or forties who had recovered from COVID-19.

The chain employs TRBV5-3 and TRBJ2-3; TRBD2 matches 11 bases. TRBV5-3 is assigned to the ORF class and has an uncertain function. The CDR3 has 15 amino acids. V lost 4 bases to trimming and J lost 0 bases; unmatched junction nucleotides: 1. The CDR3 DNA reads TGTGCCAGAAGCAGGACTAGCGGGAGCACAGATACGCAGTATTTT. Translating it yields CARSRTSGSTDTQYF.

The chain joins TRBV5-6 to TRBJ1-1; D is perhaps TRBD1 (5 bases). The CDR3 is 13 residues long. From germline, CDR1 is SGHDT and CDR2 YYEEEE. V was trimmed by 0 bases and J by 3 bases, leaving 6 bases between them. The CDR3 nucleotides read TGTGCCAGCAGCTTGGCAGGGCACACTGAAGCTTTCTTT. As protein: CASSLAGHTEAFF.

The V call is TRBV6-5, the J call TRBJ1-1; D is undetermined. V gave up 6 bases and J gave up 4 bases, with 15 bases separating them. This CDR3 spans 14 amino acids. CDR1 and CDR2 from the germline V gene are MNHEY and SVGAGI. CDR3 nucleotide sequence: TGTGCCAGCAGCTTCGCCCGGCGGGGCACTGAAGCTTTCTTT. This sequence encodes CASSFARRGTEAFF.

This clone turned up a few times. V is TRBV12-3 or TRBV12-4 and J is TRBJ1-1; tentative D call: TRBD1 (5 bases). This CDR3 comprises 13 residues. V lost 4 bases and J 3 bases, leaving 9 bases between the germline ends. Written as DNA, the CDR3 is TGTGCCAGCAGTTGGGGCAAAGACACTGAAGCTTTCTTT. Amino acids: CASSWGKDTEAFF.

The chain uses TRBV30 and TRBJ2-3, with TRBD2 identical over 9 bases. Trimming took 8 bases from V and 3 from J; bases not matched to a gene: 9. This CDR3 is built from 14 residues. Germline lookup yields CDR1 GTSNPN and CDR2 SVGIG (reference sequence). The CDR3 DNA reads TGTGCCGGATCGGCGGGGGGGAAGACAGATACGCAGTATTTT. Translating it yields CAGSAGGKTDTQYF.